What follows are 28 T cell receptor beta chains derived from one specimen sequenced in a study of cytomegalovirus exposure and HLA in healthy donors. The PCR was carried out with 60 Vbeta primers and 13 Jbeta primers. Some clones are missing from TCRdb's copy, which holds only in-frame ones; the method was immunoSEQ multiplex PCR. The profile shows 150,000 to 200,000 clones, 70% to 80% of them singletons. The sequencing sample was made of PBMCs. The source is a girl between 5 and 17 years old in good health and CMV-seropositive.

This clone was found once. The gene calls are TRBV4-3 and TRBJ2-5; 10 nucleotides align to TRBD1. This CDR3 contains 17 residues. Germline CDR1 and CDR2: LGHNA and YSLEER. V dropped 2 bases and J dropped 1; count of bases not matched to a gene: 7. This chain's CDR3 is CASSQQGQGPLQETQYF. CDR3 nucleotides: TGCGCCAGCAGCCAACAGGGACAGGGGCCGCTCCAAGAGACCCAGTACTTC.

With respect to this clone: The sample contains more than one DNA sequence encoding this CDR3. This chain uses TRBV18 with TRBJ1-1, with D uncertain. The germline gives CDR1 KGHSH, CDR2 LQKENI. This CDR3 contains 14 residues. V was clipped by 1 base and J by 1 base, with 7 bases between them. CDR3 sequence: CASSPQGGNTEAFF. The CDR3 DNA is TGTGCCAGCTCACCACAAGGAGGGAACACTGAAGCTTTCTTT.

There are a few counts of this clone. This chain joins TRBV6-5 and TRBJ2-7; D is ambiguous. This CDR3 has 15 amino acids. Trimming took 5 bases from V and 3 from J, leaving 17 bases between them. Germline V lookup: CDR1 MNHEY, CDR2 SVGAGI. CDR3 residues: CASSPSLAVNYEQYF. The CDR3 DNA reads as TGTGCCAGCAGTCCCTCGTTGGCTGTAAACTACGAGCAGTACTTC.

This clone is a singleton in its sample. This chain uses TRBV10-3 with TRBJ2-7, with D maybe TRBD2 (6 bases). Trimming removed 4 bases from V and 7 bases from J, with 8 bases in between. From germline, CDR1 is ENHRY and CDR2 SYGVKD. CDR3 length equals 11 residues. CDR3 in amino acids: CAISVGGEQYF. The CDR3 DNA reads TGTGCCATCAGTGTGGGGGGTGAGCAGTACTTC.

The chain employs TRBV5-1 and TRBJ2-3; 8 bases line up with TRBD1. Trimming removed 5 bases from V and 6 bases from J; junction bases left unmatched: 11. There are 15 residues in the CDR3. Germline V gives CDR1 SGHRS, CDR2 YFSETQ. DNA for the CDR3: TGCGCCAGCAGTTCCCAGGGGGCGGAGGGGGATACGCAGTATTTT. Its protein is CASSSQGAEGDTQYF.

This rearrangement joins TRBV4-1 to TRBJ1-3; TRBD1 matches 10 bases. Germline values: CDR1 MGHRA, CDR2 YSYEKL. V gave up 4 bases and J gave up 2 bases; unmatched junction bases: 5. This CDR3 has 16 residues. CDR3 loop: CASSLLGQGAGNTIYF. In DNA form, the CDR3 reads TGCGCCAGCAGCCTTTTAGGACAGGGGGCTGGAAACACCATATATTTT.

Only a few counts were recorded for this clone. This chain links TRBV6-4 with TRBJ2-1; a weak D match, TRBD1 (5 bases). Deletions cut 7 bases from V and 5 bases from J, with 21 bases between. CDR1 is MRHNA and CDR2 is SNTAGT in the germline V gene. This CDR3 has 16 residues. This CDR3 is CASTLAPGAPDNEQFF. The CDR3 DNA is TGTGCCAGCACCCTGGCTCCTGGGGCGCCGGACAATGAGCAGTTCTTC.

This chain connects TRBV7-2 to TRBJ2-5, with 7 bases matching TRBD2. V lost 1 base and J lost 2; bases outside the gene matches: 7. Per germline, CDR1 SGHTA and CDR2 FQGNSA. The CDR3 extends over 16 amino acids. CDR3 sequence reads: CASSLGVLADQETQYF. DNA for the CDR3: TGTGCCAGCAGCTTAGGTGTGCTAGCGGATCAAGAGACCCAGTACTTC. The whole variable domain, remainder taken from reference TRBV7-2 and TRBJ2-5, is GAGVSQSPSNKVTEKGKDVELRCDPISGHTALYWYRQSLGQGLEFLIYFQGNSAPDKSGLPSDRFSAERTGGSVSTLTIQRTQQEDSAVYLCASSLGVLADQETQYFGPGTRLLVL.

The genes are TRBV5-1 and TRBJ2-1; 9 nucleotides line up with TRBD1. V dropped 4 bases and J dropped 8; count of bases not matched to a gene: 7. Germline assignment: CDR1 SGHRS and CDR2 YFSETQ. The CDR3 sequence is 14 residues long. The CDR3 nucleotides read TGCGCCAGCAGCCCCGGACAGGGGATGCATGAGCAGTTCTTC. Translation gives CASSPGQGMHEQFF.

This chain joins TRBV5-6 and TRBJ2-5; TRBD2 aligns across 9 bases. The CDR3 totals 18 residues. The germline CDR1 and CDR2 sequences are SGHDT and YYEEEE. V shed 4 bases and J 2 bases; nucleotides not matched to a gene: 15. CDR3 coding DNA: TGTGCCAGCAGCCCCCCCGCGGGAAAGCGGGGGGTACAAGAGACCCAGTACTTC. Translated: CASSPPAGKRGVQETQYF.

This clone was counted only a few times. The rearrangement joins TRBV9 to TRBJ1-1, with D possibly being TRBD1 (6 bases). Per germline, CDR1 SGDLS and CDR2 YYNGEE. V lost 3 bases, J lost 0 bases, and 12 bases lay in between. The CDR3 spans 15 residues. This CDR3 reads CASSAEDRLNTEAFF. The DNA for the CDR3 is TGTGCCAGCAGCGCGGAGGACAGATTGAACACTGAAGCTTTCTTT.

V gene TRBV6-6 combines with J gene TRBJ1-2, with a possible D match to TRBD1 (5 bases). This CDR3 has 15 amino acids. CDR1 is MNHNY and CDR2 is SVGAGI in the germline V gene (reference sequence). The V and J ends lost 2 bases and 6 bases respectively, with 16 bases between them. Here the CDR3 DNA reads TGTGCCAGCAGTTACCTTTCCGGGGGAAGGGATGGCTACACCTTC. Translating gives CASSYLSGGRDGYTF.

This chain connects TRBV7-7 to TRBJ1-5; 10 nucleotides line up with TRBD1. Germline CDR1 reads SSHAT; CDR2 reads FNYEAQ (reference sequence). J gave up 2 bases and V 3 bases, and 7 bases lay outside the gene matches. The CDR3 consists of 17 residues. The CDR3 protein is CASSFSDRGIRNQPQHF. The CDR3 coding sequence is TGTGCCAGCAGCTTTTCGGACAGGGGGATTCGCAATCAGCCCCAGCATTTT.

This rearrangement joins TRBV11-2 to TRBJ1-6, with D tentatively TRBD1 (5 bases). This CDR3 has 13 amino acids. V was trimmed by 0 bases and J by 10 bases, leaving 7 bases between them. Germline loops: CDR1 SGHAT, CDR2 FQNNGV. The CDR3 sequence: CASSLDTGSPLHF. The CDR3 DNA reads TGTGCCAGCAGCTTAGACACAGGCTCACCCCTCCACTTT.

V gene TRBV19 combines with J gene TRBJ2-5; 9 nucleotides line up with TRBD2. Germline V lookup: CDR1 LNHDA, CDR2 SQIVND (reference sequence). This CDR3 has 13 residues. The trim removed 5 bases at V and 4 bases at J, leaving 2 bases unmatched. Here the CDR3 reads CASSWRGGETQYF. In nucleotides, the CDR3 is TGTGCCAGTAGTTGGCGGGGGGGAGAGACCCAGTACTTC.

The rearrangement uses TRBV27 and TRBJ2-1; 8 nucleotides agree with TRBD2. Trimming took 6 bases from V and 2 from J; bases not matched to a gene: 6. The CDR3 runs to 15 residues. Germline CDR1 MNHEY, CDR2 SMNVEV (reference sequence). CDR3 bases: TGTGCCAGCAGGGGATTAGCGGGGACCTACAATGAGCAGTTCTTC. This sequence encodes CASRGLAGTYNEQFF.

Only a few counts were recorded for this clone. The rearrangement uses TRBV9 and TRBJ1-5; no clear D. This CDR3 contains 14 residues. Germline V CDR1 and CDR2: SGDLS, YYNGEE. V lost 3 bases, J lost 5 bases, and 12 bases lay in between. The CDR3 protein is CASSAPGGDQPQHF. In DNA, the CDR3 is TGTGCCAGCAGCGCTCCGGGAGGCGATCAGCCCCAGCATTTT.

The chain links TRBV5-6 to TRBJ1-3; D gene uncertain. The V gene's germline CDR1 is SGHDT and CDR2 YYEEEE. The CDR3 is made up of 13 amino acids. Trimming stripped 0 bases from V and 4 bases from J, with 5 bases between. The CDR3 DNA is TGTGCCAGCAGCTTGGACGGGGGAAACACCATATATTTT. Translating it yields CASSLDGGNTIYF.

V is TRBV5-1 and J is TRBJ2-7; 9 bases match TRBD1. Germline loops: CDR1 SGHRS, CDR2 YFSETQ. CDR3 length equals 15 residues. The J segment lost 3 bases and the V segment lost 0 bases, leaving 4 bases of the junction unmatched. CDR3 nucleotide sequence: TGCGCCAGCAGCTTGGGTGGACAGGGGTTCTACGAGCAGTACTTC. Residues: CASSLGGQGFYEQYF.

The chain has TRBV27 and TRBJ2-7; 7 bases map to TRBD1. In germline, CDR1 is MNHEY, CDR2 SMNVEV (reference sequence). Losses at the gene ends were 6 bases for V and 5 bases for J; bases not matched to a gene: 7. This CDR3 comprises 13 residues. CDR3 residues: CASRLKGAHEQYF. In DNA, the CDR3 is TGTGCCAGCAGACTGAAGGGGGCTCACGAGCAGTACTTC.

V usage is TRBV2 and J usage is TRBJ2-1; tentatively, D is TRBD1 (6 bases). Deletions cut 6 bases from V and 7 bases from J, with 10 bases between. This CDR3 is built from 12 residues. The germline CDR1 and CDR2 sequences are SNHLY and FYNNEI. The CDR3 DNA reads as TGTGCCAGCAGCCGGACAGCTAATGAGCAGTTCTTC. Encoded protein: CASSRTANEQFF.

The chain has TRBV28 and TRBJ2-3; possible D gene TRBD1, 6 bases. Germline V gene data show CDR1 as MDHEN and CDR2 as SYDVKM. The V gene lost 10 bases and the J gene lost 0 bases, with 14 bases spanning the gap. The CDR3 runs 14 residues. Written as DNA, the CDR3 is TGTGCCACCGAGGGGGTGATGAGCACAGATACGCAGTATTTT. It encodes CATEGVMSTDTQYF.

This clone was detected only a few times. The chain joins TRBV7-2 to TRBJ1-2, with 12 bases aligning to TRBD1. Germline V lookup: CDR1 SGHTA, CDR2 FQGNSA. V dropped 4 bases and J dropped 4; count of bases not matched to a gene: 10. This CDR3 comprises 17 residues. The CDR3 is CASSSWDRGQGFYGYTF. The CDR3 nucleotides read TGTGCCAGCAGCTCCTGGGACAGGGGGCAGGGTTTCTATGGCTACACCTTC. Drawing the rest from reference TRBV7-2 and TRBJ1-2, the complete variable domain is GAGVSQSPSNKVTEKGKDVELRCDPISGHTALYWYRQSLGQGLEFLIYFQGNSAPDKSGLPSDRFSAERTGGSVSTLTIQRTQQEDSAVYLCASSSWDRGQGFYGYTFGSGTRLTVV.

A single count supports this clone. The rearrangement links TRBV30 to TRBJ2-5; 8 nucleotides line up with TRBD1. Per the germline V gene, CDR1 is GTSNPN and CDR2 is SVGIG (reference sequence). This CDR3 contains 13 residues. V was pared by 1 base and J by 5 bases, with 3 bases of the junction left unmatched. CDR3 region: CAWSEDRVETQYF. The CDR3, as DNA: TGTGCCTGGAGTGAGGACAGGGTGGAGACCCAGTACTTC.

The rearrangement links TRBV27 to TRBJ1-2, with 11 bases fitting TRBD1. Germline V gene data show CDR1 as MNHEY and CDR2 as SMNVEV (reference sequence). The length of the CDR3 is 15 residues. The V and J ends lost 7 bases and 4 bases, in that order; junction bases with no gene match: 8. CDR3 in amino acids: CASTSGQGASYGYTF. CDR3 nucleotides: TGTGCCAGCACCTCCGGACAGGGGGCGAGCTATGGCTACACCTTC.

The V call is TRBV19, the J call TRBJ2-2; D is uncertain. The V gene's germline CDR1 is LNHDA and CDR2 SQIVND (reference sequence). V lost 3 bases to trimming and J lost 5 bases, with 4 bases between them. The CDR3 extends over 12 amino acids. CDR3 in amino acids: CASSIITGELFF. In nucleotides, the CDR3 is TGTGCCAGTAGTATTATAACCGGGGAGCTGTTTTTT.

V usage is TRBV5-4 and J usage is TRBJ2-7, with 9 bases that match TRBD2. Trimming took 5 bases from V and 0 from J; bases not matched to a gene: 6. CDR1 and CDR2 from the germline V gene are SGHNT and YYREEE (reference sequence). The CDR3 covers 15 residues. The CDR3 protein is CASRNSGGLSYEQYF. Written as DNA, the CDR3 is TGTGCCAGCAGAAATAGCGGGGGTCTCTCCTACGAGCAGTACTTC.

The chain is built from TRBV5-1 and TRBJ2-7, with 7 positions matching TRBD1. The germline CDR1 and CDR2 sequences are SGHRS and YFSETQ. The trim removed 1 base at V and 3 bases at J, leaving 4 bases unmatched. The CDR3 spans 14 residues. CDR3 nucleotides: TGCGCCAGCAGCTTGATGGGACAGCTCTACGAGCAGTACTTC. This gives the protein CASSLMGQLYEQYF.